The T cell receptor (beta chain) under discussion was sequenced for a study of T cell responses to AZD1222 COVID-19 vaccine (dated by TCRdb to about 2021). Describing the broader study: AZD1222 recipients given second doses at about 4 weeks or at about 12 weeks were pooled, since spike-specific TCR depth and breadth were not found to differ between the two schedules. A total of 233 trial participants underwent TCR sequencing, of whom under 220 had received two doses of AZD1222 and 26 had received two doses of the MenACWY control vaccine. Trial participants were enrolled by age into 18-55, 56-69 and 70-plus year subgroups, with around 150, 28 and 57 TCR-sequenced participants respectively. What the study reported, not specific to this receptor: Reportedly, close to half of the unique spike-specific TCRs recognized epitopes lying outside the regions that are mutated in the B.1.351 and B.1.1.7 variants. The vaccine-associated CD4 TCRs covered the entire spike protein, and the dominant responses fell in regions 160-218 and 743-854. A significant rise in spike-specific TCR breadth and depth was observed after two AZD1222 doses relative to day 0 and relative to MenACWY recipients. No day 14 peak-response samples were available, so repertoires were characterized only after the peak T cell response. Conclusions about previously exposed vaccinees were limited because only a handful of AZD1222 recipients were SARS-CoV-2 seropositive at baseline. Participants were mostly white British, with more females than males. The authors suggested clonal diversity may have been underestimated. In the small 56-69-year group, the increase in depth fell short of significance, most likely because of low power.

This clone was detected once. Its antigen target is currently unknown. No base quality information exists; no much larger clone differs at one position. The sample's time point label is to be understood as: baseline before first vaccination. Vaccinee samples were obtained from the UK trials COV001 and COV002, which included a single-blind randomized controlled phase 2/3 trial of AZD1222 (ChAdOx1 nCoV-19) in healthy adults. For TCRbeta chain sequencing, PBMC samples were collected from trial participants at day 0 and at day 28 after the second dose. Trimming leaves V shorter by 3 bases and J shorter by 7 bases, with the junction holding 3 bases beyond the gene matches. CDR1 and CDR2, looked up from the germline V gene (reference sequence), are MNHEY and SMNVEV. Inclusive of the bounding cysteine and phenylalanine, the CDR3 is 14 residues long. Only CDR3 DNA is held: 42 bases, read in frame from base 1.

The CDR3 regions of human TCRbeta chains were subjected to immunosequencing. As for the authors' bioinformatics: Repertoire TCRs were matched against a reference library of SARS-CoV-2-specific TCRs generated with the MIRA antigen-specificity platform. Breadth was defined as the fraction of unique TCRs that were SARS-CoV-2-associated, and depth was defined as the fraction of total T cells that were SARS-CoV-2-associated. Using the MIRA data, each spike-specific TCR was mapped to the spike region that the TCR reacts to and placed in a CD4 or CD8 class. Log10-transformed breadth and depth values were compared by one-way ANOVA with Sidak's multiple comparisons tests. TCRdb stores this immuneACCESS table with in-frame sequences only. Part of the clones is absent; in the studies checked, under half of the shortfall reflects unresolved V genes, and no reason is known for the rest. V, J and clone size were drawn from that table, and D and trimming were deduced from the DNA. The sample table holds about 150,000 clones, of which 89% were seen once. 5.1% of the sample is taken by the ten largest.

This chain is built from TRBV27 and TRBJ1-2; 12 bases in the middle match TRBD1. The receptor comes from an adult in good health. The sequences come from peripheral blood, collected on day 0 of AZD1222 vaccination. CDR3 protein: CASSFRDRGLGYTF. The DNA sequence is TGTGCCAGCAGTTTCCGGGACAGGGGGCTTGGCTACACCTTC.